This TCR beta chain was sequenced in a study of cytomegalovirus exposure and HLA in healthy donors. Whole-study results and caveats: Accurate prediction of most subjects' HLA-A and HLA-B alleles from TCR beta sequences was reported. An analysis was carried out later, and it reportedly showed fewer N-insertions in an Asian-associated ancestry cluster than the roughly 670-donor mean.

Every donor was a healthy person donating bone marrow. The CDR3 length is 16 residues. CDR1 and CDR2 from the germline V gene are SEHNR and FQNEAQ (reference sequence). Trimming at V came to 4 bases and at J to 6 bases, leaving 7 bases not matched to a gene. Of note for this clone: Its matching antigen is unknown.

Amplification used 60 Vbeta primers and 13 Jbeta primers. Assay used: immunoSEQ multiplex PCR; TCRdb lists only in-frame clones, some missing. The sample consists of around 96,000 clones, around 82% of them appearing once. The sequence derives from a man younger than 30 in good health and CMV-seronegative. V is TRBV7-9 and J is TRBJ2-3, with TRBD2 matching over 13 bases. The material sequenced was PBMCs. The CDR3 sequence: CASSSWTSGGGDTQYF. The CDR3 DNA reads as TGTGCCAGCAGCTCTTGGACTAGCGGGGGTGGGGATACGCAGTATTTT.